The 31 T cell receptor beta chains presented below share a single source sample, sequenced in a study of blood T cell repertoires in COVID-19 (dated by TCRdb to the early 2020s). Receptors were amplified or captured by the immunoSEQ multiplex PCR assay. This is the immuneACCESS table as TCRdb keeps it, with only in-frame sequences that have V and J called. A part of the clones is gone; compared with another copy, unresolved V genes explain less than half, and the rest is unexplained. The sample includes about 440,000 clones, with roughly 87% observed a single time. The ten largest clones take up 0.55% to 0.75% of the sample. Source material: PBMCs or T cells enriched from blood (not recorded which). These receptor sequences come from a man aged 18 to 29 who had recovered from COVID-19.

There are a few counts of this clone. The DNA for the CDR3 is TGTGCCAGCAGCCCTCCTCCCCAGGGGCCCCTTGAAGCTTTCTTT. Translated: CASSPPPQGPLEAFF. This chain connects TRBV11-2 to TRBJ1-1, with TRBD1 as a possible D gene (6 bases). The V end lost 5 bases, the J end lost 7 bases, and 20 bases lay between the germline ends. Germline assignment: CDR1 SGHAT and CDR2 FQNNGV. The CDR3 loop spans 15 amino acids.

In its sample, this clone was seen once. V is TRBV11-2 and J is TRBJ2-1; D ambiguous. In germline, CDR1 is SGHAT, CDR2 FQNNGV. The CDR3 has 16 residues. With 1 base removed from V and 4 bases from J, the gap between germline ends came to 14 bases. CDR3 amino acids: CASSLVVSTRYNEQFF. For the CDR3, the DNA is TGTGCCAGCAGCTTAGTAGTTTCCACGAGATACAATGAGCAGTTCTTC. Full variable domain (missing parts from reference TRBV11-2 and TRBJ2-1): EAGVAQSPRYKIIEKRQSVAFWCNPISGHATLYWYQQILGQGPKLLIQFQNNGVVDDSQLPKDRFSAERLKGVDSTLKIQPAKLEDSAVYLCASSLVVSTRYNEQFFGPGTRLTVL.

The rearrangement uses TRBV11-3 and TRBJ2-3; 14 nucleotides line up with TRBD2. The V gene's germline CDR1 is SGHNT and CDR2 YENEEA. The CDR3 has 18 residues. After removal of 4 bases from V and 0 bases from J, the junction contained 6 bases not matched to a gene. Here the CDR3 DNA reads TGTGCCAGCAGCTCCGGGACTAGCGGGGGCCTTAGCACAGATACGCAGTATTTT. Translating gives CASSSGTSGGLSTDTQYF.

The CDR3: CASSQVSIYNEQFF. The CDR3 DNA reads as TGTGCCAGCAGCCAAGTATCTATCTACAATGAGCAGTTCTTC. V and J are TRBV14 and TRBJ2-1; D call uncertain. V was trimmed by 1 base and J by 3 bases, leaving 7 bases between them. The germline gives CDR1 SGHDN, CDR2 FVKESK. CDR3 length: 14 residues.

The chain combines TRBV7-6 with TRBJ1-2; D unresolved. V was shortened by 1 base and J by 4 bases, with 10 bases between the two germline ends. This CDR3 is built from 14 residues. Per germline, CDR1 SGHVS and CDR2 FNYEAQ. The CDR3 sequence is CASSLGEYGYGYTF. The CDR3 bases are TGTGCCAGCAGCTTAGGGGAGTACGGCTATGGCTACACCTTC.

The chain is built from TRBV19 and TRBJ1-2; a weak D match, TRBD1 (5 bases). The CDR3 extends over 16 amino acids. V lost 2 bases and J 8 bases, leaving 21 bases between the germline ends. Germline-derived CDR1 and CDR2 are LNHDA and SQIVND (reference sequence). The CDR3 DNA sequence: TGTGCCAGTAGTATAATCCCAGTTCGCGGGGGGAGAGGCTACACCTTC. Translating gives CASSIIPVRGGRGYTF.

This chain uses TRBV28 with TRBJ1-1; D possibly corresponds to TRBD1 (5 bases). The CDR3 is 15 residues long. V lost 3 bases and J 1 base, leaving 12 bases between the germline ends. CDR1 is MDHEN, CDR2 SYDVKM, per germline. This CDR3 is CASSFTGRGNTEAFF. The DNA of the CDR3 is TGTGCCAGCAGTTTTACAGGAAGAGGGAACACTGAAGCTTTCTTT. The full variable domain, rest sourced from reference TRBV28 and TRBJ1-1, is DVKVTQSSRYLVKRTGEKVFLECVQDMDHENMFWYRQDPGLGLRLIYFSYDVKMKEKGDIPEGYSVSREKKERFSLILESASTNQTSMYLCASSFTGRGNTEAFFGQGTRLTVV.

The chain links TRBV7-8 to TRBJ1-5; no clear D gene. The germline CDR1 and CDR2 sequences are SGHVS and FQNEAQ. CDR3 size: 14 residues. Trimming removed 3 bases from V and 3 bases from J, with 9 bases in between. The CDR3 DNA follows: TGTGCCAGCAGCTTTCGGGAAAACAATCAGCCCCAGCATTTT. It specifies CASSFRENNQPQHF. Variable domain in full (rest from reference TRBV7-8 and TRBJ1-5): GAGVSQSPRYKVAKRGQDVALRCDPISGHVSLFWYQQALGQGPEFLTYFQNEAQLDKSGLPSDRFFAERPEGSVSTLKIQRTQQEDSAVYLCASSFRENNQPQHFGDGTRLSIL.

J is TRBJ1-5 and V is TRBV4-1; possibly TRBD1 for D (5 bases). V lost 0 bases and J lost 11, with 14 bases in between. The germline V gene has CDR1 MGHRA and CDR2 YSYEKL. This CDR3 is 14 amino acids long. This CDR3 is CASSQDSGVRAQHF. The DNA of the CDR3 is TGCGCCAGCAGCCAAGATTCGGGGGTTAGGGCCCAGCATTTT.

V usage is TRBV19 and J usage is TRBJ1-3; D call uncertain. V was clipped by 0 bases and J by 4 bases, with 13 bases between them. This CDR3 has 16 amino acids. Looked up from germline, CDR1 is LNHDA and CDR2 is SQIVND (reference sequence). The CDR3 sequence is CASSIDLSLSGNTIYF. CDR3 sequence (DNA): TGTGCCAGTAGTATAGATTTGAGTCTTTCGGGAAACACCATATATTTT.

For this clone: Within the sample, other DNA sequences also encode this same CDR3. The CDR3 DNA sequence: TGCGCCAGCAGCTTGACTAGCTCCTACGAGCAGTACTTC. This sequence encodes CASSLTSSYEQYF. The chain uses TRBV5-1 and TRBJ2-7; TRBD2 is a possible D gene (5 bases). V was cut by 1 base and J by 0 bases, with 5 bases left in between. There are 13 residues in the CDR3. Germline loops: CDR1 SGHRS, CDR2 YFSETQ. Together with reference TRBV5-1 and TRBJ2-7, the CDR3 gives the full variable domain: KAGVTQTPRYLIKTRGQQVTLSCSPISGHRSVSWYQQTPGQGLQFLFEYFSETQRNKGNFPGRFSGRQFSNSRSEMNVSTLELGDSALYLCASSLTSSYEQYFGPGTRLTVT.

V and J are TRBV5-5 and TRBJ1-4; 7 bases fit TRBD1. In germline, CDR1 is SGHKS, CDR2 YYEKEE (reference sequence). V shed 2 bases, J shed 5 bases, and the junction held 6 bases outside the gene matches. This CDR3 contains 15 residues. The CDR3 bases are TGTGCCAGCAGCTTTATCACAGGGGTAAATGAAAAACTGTTTTTT. It specifies CASSFITGVNEKLFF.

V is TRBV18 and J is TRBJ2-2; D is undetermined. The CDR3 totals 19 residues. Looked up from germline, CDR1 is KGHSH and CDR2 is LQKENI. Trimming left V 0 bases short and J 5 bases short, with 22 bases between. This chain's CDR3 is CASSPPLRQTRLGTGELFF. The CDR3 region has the DNA TGTGCCAGCTCACCACCCCTCCGGCAGACACGTCTGGGTACCGGGGAGCTGTTTTTT. Filled out from reference TRBV18 and TRBJ2-2, the complete variable domain reads NAGVMQNPRHLVRRRGQEARLRCSPMKGHSHVYWYRQLPEEGLKFMVYLQKENIIDESGMPKERFSAEFPKEGPSILRIQQVVRGDSAAYFCASSPPLRQTRLGTGELFFGEGSRLTVL.

The chain combines TRBV19 with TRBJ1-2, with TRBD1 as a possible D gene (5 bases). The CDR3 has 12 amino acids. V was pared by 9 bases and J by 5 bases, with 13 bases between. Per germline, CDR1 LNHDA and CDR2 SQIVND (reference sequence). This chain's CDR3 is CARQFGTYGYTF. The CDR3 DNA reads TGTGCCAGACAATTCGGGACTTATGGCTACACCTTC.

The chain recombines TRBV7-9 with TRBJ1-4; D not resolved. The germline V gene has CDR1 SEHNR and CDR2 FQNEAQ (reference sequence). Trimming cost V 4 bases and J 2 bases, with 14 bases left between them. The CDR3 consists of 16 residues. CDR3 bases: TGTGCCAGCAGCTCGTCCGGCGGTGGGACTAATGAAAAACTGTTTTTT. Translated, it gives CASSSSGGGTNEKLFF. The full variable domain, completed using reference TRBV7-9 and TRBJ1-4, is DTGVSQNPRHKITKRGQNVTFRCDPISEHNRLYWYRQTLGQGPEFLTYFQNEAQLEKSRLLSDRFSAERPKGSFSTLEIQRTEQGDSAMYLCASSSSGGGTNEKLFFGSGTQLSVL.

V and J are TRBV5-4 and TRBJ2-1, with D perhaps matching TRBD2 (6 bases). V shed 2 bases and J shed 8 bases, with 14 bases lying between them. The CDR3 runs 14 residues. Per germline, CDR1 SGHNT and CDR2 YYREEE (reference sequence). CDR3 sequence reads: CASSLEGGKDEQFF. CDR3 sequence (DNA): TGTGCCAGCAGCTTAGAAGGAGGGAAGGATGAGCAGTTCTTC.

This clone appeared once. The chain joins TRBV3-1 (or the pseudogene TRBV3-2) to TRBJ2-3, with TRBD1 identical over 9 bases. The germline V gene has CDR1 LGHDT and CDR2 YNNKEL (reference sequence). This CDR3 comprises 13 residues. V lost 4 bases, J lost 14 bases, and 10 bases stayed unmatched. CDR3 sequence: CASSPEGQGRVYF. DNA of the CDR3: TGTGCCAGCAGCCCCGAGGGACAGGGTCGTGTGTATTTT.

This chain connects TRBV2 to TRBJ2-3, with 9 bases aligning to TRBD2. Germline-derived CDR1 and CDR2 are SNHLY and FYNNEI. V lost 5 bases and J lost 2; bases outside the gene matches: 5. The CDR3 is 15 residues long. CDR3 amino acids: CASSTTSGYTDTQYF. CDR3 nucleotide sequence: TGTGCCAGCAGTACGACTAGCGGATACACAGATACGCAGTATTTT. The variable domain in full, completed from reference TRBV2 and TRBJ2-3, reads EPEVTQTPSHQVTQMGQEVILRCVPISNHLYFYWYRQILGQKVEFLVSFYNNEISEKSEIFDDQFSVERPDGSNFTLKIRSTKLEDSAMYFCASSTTSGYTDTQYFGPGTRLTVL.

V and J are TRBV3-1 (or the pseudogene TRBV3-2) and TRBJ1-6; D uncertain. Trimming took 4 bases from V and 4 from J, leaving 8 bases between them. There are 14 residues in the CDR3. The germline V gene encodes CDR1 LGHDT and CDR2 YNNKEL (reference sequence). This chain's CDR3 is CASSLRDYNSPLHF. The CDR3 nucleotides read TGTGCCAGCAGCCTACGGGATTATAATTCACCCCTCCACTTT.

CDR3 in amino acids: CASSEAGSSGSFF. The CDR3 DNA sequence: TGTGCCAGCAGTGAAGCGGGGAGTAGCGGGAGTTTCTTC. The V gene is TRBV6-1, the J gene TRBJ2-1; 9 bases fit TRBD2. The CDR3 is made up of 13 amino acids. CDR1 is MNHNS and CDR2 is SASEGT in the germline V gene. V gave up 0 bases and J gave up 16 bases; unmatched junction bases: 7.

V gene TRBV25-1 combines with J gene TRBJ2-1; D uncertain. Trimming left V 3 bases short and J 4 bases short, with 10 bases between. This CDR3 has 14 residues. The germline V gene encodes CDR1 MGHDK and CDR2 SYGVNS. The chain's CDR3 is CASSDWLSYNEQFF. DNA of the CDR3: TGTGCCAGCAGTGATTGGCTGTCATACAATGAGCAGTTCTTC.

The rearrangement joins TRBV3-1 (or the pseudogene TRBV3-2) to TRBJ2-7; the D gene is possibly TRBD2 (7 bases). Germline V gene sequence: CDR1 LGHDT, CDR2 YNNKEL (reference sequence). The V gene lost 4 bases and the J gene lost 0 bases, with 22 bases spanning the gap. CDR3 length equals 18 residues. The DNA for the CDR3 is TGTGCCAGCAGCCCACCCGAGGGGGGAGGGCGGAGCTCCTACGAGCAGTACTTC. Translating it yields CASSPPEGGGRSSYEQYF.

The CDR3 DNA reads TGTGCCAGCAGGACGGTGGGGGCGGCCAATCAGCCCCAGCATTTT. Protein: CASRTVGAANQPQHF. V and J are TRBV27 and TRBJ1-5; TRBD1 might be the D (6 bases). Germline-derived CDR1 and CDR2 are MNHEY and SMNVEV (reference sequence). Trimming cost V 6 bases and J 3 bases, with 15 bases left between them. The CDR3 is 15 residues long.

The rearrangement uses TRBV27 and TRBJ2-5, with 10 nucleotides matching TRBD2. This CDR3 spans 15 amino acids. Germline assignment: CDR1 MNHEY and CDR2 SMNVEV (reference sequence). The V gene end was trimmed by 6 bases and the J gene end by 5 bases; junction bases not matched to a gene: 9. The CDR3 bases are TGTGCCAGCAGCACGCTAGCGGGAGCAGAGGAGACCCAGTACTTC. Its protein product is CASSTLAGAEETQYF.

In its sample, this clone was seen a few times. The chain couples TRBV19 to TRBJ1-5; TRBD1 matches at 7 bases. Trimming took 8 bases from V and 5 from J; bases not matched to a gene: 12. The germline CDR1 and CDR2 sequences are LNHDA and SQIVND (reference sequence). The CDR3 totals 15 residues. Written as DNA, the CDR3 is TGTGCCAGTGCAACCCATCAGGGGGTATATCAGCCCCAGCATTTT. Its protein is CASATHQGVYQPQHF.

This clone was detected only once. The chain combines TRBV7-2 with TRBJ1-1; 7 nucleotides align to TRBD1. Germline V gene data show CDR1 as SGHTA and CDR2 as FQGNSA. This CDR3 comprises 16 residues. V was clipped by 2 bases and J by 5 bases; unmatched bases: 11. Here the CDR3 reads CASSLPVIQGTTEAFF. In nucleotides, the CDR3 is TGTGCCAGCAGCTTACCGGTCATACAGGGGACGACTGAAGCTTTCTTT.

This chain connects TRBV19 to TRBJ2-2; D is unclear. The CDR3 consists of 14 residues. V shed 7 bases and J shed 1 base, with 10 bases lying between them. Germline V gives CDR1 LNHDA, CDR2 SQIVND (reference sequence). CDR3 in amino acids: CASTEKLNTGELFF. CDR3 sequence (DNA): TGTGCCAGTACCGAGAAGTTGAACACCGGGGAGCTGTTTTTT.

The chain uses TRBV9 and TRBJ1-4, with D uncertain. The CDR3 loop spans 15 amino acids. The V gene lost 4 bases and the J gene lost 6 bases, with 16 bases spanning the gap. Germline V gene sequence: CDR1 SGDLS, CDR2 YYNGEE. This chain's CDR3 is CASSPRRVGDEKLFF. Written as DNA, the CDR3 is TGTGCCAGCAGCCCTCGGCGGGTTGGGGATGAAAAACTGTTTTTT. The whole variable domain, remainder taken from reference TRBV9 and TRBJ1-4, is DSGVTQTPKHLITATGQRVTLRCSPRSGDLSVYWYQQSLDQGLQFLIQYYNGEERAKGNILERFSAQQFPDLHSELNLSSLELGDSALYFCASSPRRVGDEKLFFGSGTQLSVL.

Points on this clone: A junction end diverges from the germline sequence, so it may reflect a read error. The genes are TRBV5-4 and TRBJ2-5; D is uncertain. The CDR3 has 13 residues. CDR1 SGHNT and CDR2 YYREEE come from the germline V gene (reference sequence). As DNA, the CDR3 is TGTGCCAGCAGCTCTCAGGTACAAGGGACCCAGTACTTC. Encoded protein: CASSSQVQGTQYF.

This clone was recorded once. Mismatch with germline at one junction end may stem from a read error. V usage is TRBV5-1 and J usage is TRBJ1-1; 8 nucleotides match TRBD1. This CDR3 is built from 13 residues. Germline CDR1 reads SGHRS; CDR2 reads YFSETQ. CDR3 amino acids: CASSPAQGAEAFF. Written as DNA, the CDR3 is TGCGCCAGCAGCCCGGCCCAGGGGGCTGAGGCTTTCTTT.

This chain connects TRBV12-3 or TRBV12-4 to TRBJ2-5, with D uncertain. Trimming took off 2 bases at V and 5 bases at J, with 9 bases between the two ends. This CDR3 is built from 13 residues. The CDR3 loop reads CASSLRPLETQYF. The CDR3, as DNA: TGTGCCAGCAGTTTACGTCCGTTGGAGACCCAGTACTTC.